This TCR beta chain comes out of a study of T cell responses to AZD1222 COVID-19 vaccine. Study-level results: The study reported that nearly half of spike-specific TCRs target unmutated variant regions.

With 5 bases removed from V and 0 bases from J, the gap between germline ends came to 18 bases. Germline lookup yields CDR1 SGHVS and CDR2 FQNEAQ. CDR3 length equals 17 residues. TCRdb keeps only in-frame clones here, not all; method: immunoSEQ multiplex PCR. The table shows around 100,000 clones, with about 90% occurring only once. As to this clone: Its target is not known.

This receptor was obtained from an adult in good health. This material consisted of peripheral blood, taken on day 0 of AZD1222 vaccination. The chain employs TRBV7-8 and TRBJ2-3; D is possibly TRBD2 (6 bases). The CDR3 sequence: CASSRAGWGTSTDTQYF. Here the CDR3 DNA reads TGTGCCAGCAGCCGAGCCGGCTGGGGGACTAGCACAGATACGCAGTATTTT.